This T cell receptor (beta chain) was identified during a study of CD8+CD57+ T cells in acquired aplastic anemia. An expansion of CD8+CD57+ cells by flow cytometry had been shown in patients chosen for sequencing. The germline V gene encodes CDR1 LGHNT and CDR2 FRNRAP. The CDR3 spans 15 residues. As to this clonotype: What it binds is unknown. The junction departs from germline at one end; a sequencing error may be responsible.

CDR3 and TCR beta VDJ profiling relied on a genomic DNA template. TCRdb re-derived calls from the reads in MiXCR, one entry per CDR3 protein. The sample consists of 90,000 to 150,000 distinct CDR3 sequences, under 65% of them appearing once. General observations from the study: Under 35 was the count of CD8+ CDR3 sequences that patients shared with controls.

The genes are TRBV12-5 and TRBJ1-4; D gene unclear. This TCR came from a human donor with aplastic anemia. Specimen: sorted CD4+, CD8+, or CD8+CD57+ T cells (not recorded which) from PBMCs. CDR3: CANGLSVIEEEKLFF. The CDR3 coding sequence is TGTGCTAATGGTTTGTCCGTGATCGAGGAAGAAAAACTGTTTTTT.